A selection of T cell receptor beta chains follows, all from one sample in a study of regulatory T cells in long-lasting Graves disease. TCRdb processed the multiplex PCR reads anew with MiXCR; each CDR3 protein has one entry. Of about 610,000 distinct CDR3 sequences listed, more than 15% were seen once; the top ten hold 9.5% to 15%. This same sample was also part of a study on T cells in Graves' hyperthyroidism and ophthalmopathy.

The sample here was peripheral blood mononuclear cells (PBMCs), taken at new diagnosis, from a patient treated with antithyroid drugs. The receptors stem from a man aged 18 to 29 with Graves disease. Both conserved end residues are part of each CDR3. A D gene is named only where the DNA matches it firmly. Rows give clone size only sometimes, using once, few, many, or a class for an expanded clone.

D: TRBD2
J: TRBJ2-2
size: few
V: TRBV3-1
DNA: TGTGCCAGCAGCTTAGCGGGAGTTGACACCGGGGAGCTGTTTTTT
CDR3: CASSLAGVDTGELFF

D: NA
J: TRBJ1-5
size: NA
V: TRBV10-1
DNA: TGCGCCAGCAGTGACCTCGCCAGCCTCAATCAGCCCCAGCATTTT
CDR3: CASSDLASLNQPQHF

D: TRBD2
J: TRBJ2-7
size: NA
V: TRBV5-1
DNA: TGTGCCAGCAGCTTGACTAGCGGAGACTACGAGCAGTACTTC
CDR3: CASSLTSGDYEQYF

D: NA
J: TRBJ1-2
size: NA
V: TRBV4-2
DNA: TGTGCCAGCAGCCTAACGCCGACAGCCTACACCTTC
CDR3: CASSLTPTAYTF

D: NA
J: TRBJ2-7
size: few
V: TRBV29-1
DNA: TGCAGCATCCAAGGCAGTACCTACGAGCAGTACTTC
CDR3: CSIQGSTYEQYF

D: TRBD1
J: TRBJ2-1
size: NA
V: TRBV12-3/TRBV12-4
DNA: TGTGCCAGCAGTTTTACAGGGGGCAGTGAGCAGTTCTTC
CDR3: CASSFTGGSEQFF

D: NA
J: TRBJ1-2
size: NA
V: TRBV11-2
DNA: TGTGCCAGCAGCCGGGAGAGGGGATATGGCTACACCTTC
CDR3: CASSRERGYGYTF

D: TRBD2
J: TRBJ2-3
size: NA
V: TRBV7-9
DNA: TGTGCCAACGAGATGAGCGGGATTCCAGATACGCAGTATTTT
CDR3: CANEMSGIPDTQYF

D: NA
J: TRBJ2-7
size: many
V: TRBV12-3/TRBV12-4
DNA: TGTGCCAGCAGTTACCGGACCTACGAGCAGTACTTC
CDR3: CASSYRTYEQYF

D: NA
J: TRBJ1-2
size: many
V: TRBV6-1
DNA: TGTGCCAGCAGGGGAGACAGTGCTTTTGTCACCTTC
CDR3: CASRGDSAFVTF

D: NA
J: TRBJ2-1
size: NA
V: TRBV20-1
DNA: TGCAGTGCTAGAGGGCTAGCGAACAATGAGCAGTTCTTC
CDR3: CSARGLANNEQFF

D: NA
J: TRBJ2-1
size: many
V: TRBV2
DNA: TGTGCCAGTGAATCAAGCGGCAATGAGCAGTTCTTC
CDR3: CASESSGNEQFF

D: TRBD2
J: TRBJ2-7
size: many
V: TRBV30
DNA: TGTGCCTGGAGTATGGCGGGGGAGCCCTACGAGCAGTACTTC
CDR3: CAWSMAGEPYEQYF

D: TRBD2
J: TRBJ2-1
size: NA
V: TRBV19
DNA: TGTGCCAGTAGTAAACAAAGCGGGAGGGCCTACAATGAGCAGTTCTTC
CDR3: CASSKQSGRAYNEQFF

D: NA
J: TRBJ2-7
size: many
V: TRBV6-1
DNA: TGTGCCAGCAGTCGATTTACGGGGCGTAGCGACGAGCAGTACTTC
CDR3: CASSRFTGRSDEQYF

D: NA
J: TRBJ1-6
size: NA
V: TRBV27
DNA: TGTGCCAGCAGTTCCCACGGGGCTGAGTCGGATTCACCCCTCCACTTT
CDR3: CASSSHGAESDSPLHF

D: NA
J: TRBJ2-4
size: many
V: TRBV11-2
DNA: TGTGCCAGCAGCTTAGACTGGGGGCAGACAGCCAAAAACATTCAGTACTTC
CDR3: CASSLDWGQTAKNIQYF

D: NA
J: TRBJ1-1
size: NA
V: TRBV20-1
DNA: TGCAGTGCTATATCCCTCCGATTTGAAGCTTTCTTT
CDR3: CSAISLRFEAFF

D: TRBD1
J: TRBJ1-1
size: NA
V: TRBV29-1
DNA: TGCAGCGTTGAAAAGTCAGGGGGCACTGAAGCTTTCTTT
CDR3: CSVEKSGGTEAFF

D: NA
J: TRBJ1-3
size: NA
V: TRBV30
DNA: TGTGCCTGGAGTTCGGGTGTAGGAAACACCATATATTTT
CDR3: CAWSSGVGNTIYF

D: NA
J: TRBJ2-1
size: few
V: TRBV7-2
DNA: TGTGCCAGCAGCTTAATGGCCGGACCCCAGTTCTTC
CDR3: CASSLMAGPQFF

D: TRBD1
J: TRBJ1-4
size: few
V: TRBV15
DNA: TGTGCCACCAGCAGAGATCTCACAGGGGGCCGCGAAAAACTGTTTTTT
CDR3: CATSRDLTGGREKLFF

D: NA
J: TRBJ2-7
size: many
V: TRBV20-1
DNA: TGCAGTGCTAGAGATTGGCAGGTGGCCTACGAGCAGTACTTC
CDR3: CSARDWQVAYEQYF

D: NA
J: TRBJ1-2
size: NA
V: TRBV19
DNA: TGTGCCAGTAGCCAACCCCAGGTATTCTATGGCTACACCTTC
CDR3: CASSQPQVFYGYTF

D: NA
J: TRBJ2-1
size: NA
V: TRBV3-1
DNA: TGCGCCAGCAGTGGATACGCTATGGGGGGTGAGCAGTTCTTC
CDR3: CASSGYAMGGEQFF

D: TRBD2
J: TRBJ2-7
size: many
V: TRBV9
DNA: TGTGCCAGCAGTCGAGAGGGGAGGGCCTCCTACGAGCAGTACTTC
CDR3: CASSREGRASYEQYF

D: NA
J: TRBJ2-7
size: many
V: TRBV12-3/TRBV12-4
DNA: TGTGCCAGCAGCTGGGGGGGCACCCAGGCGCAGTACTTC
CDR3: CASSWGGTQAQYF

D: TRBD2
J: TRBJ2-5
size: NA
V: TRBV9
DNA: TGTGCCAGCAGCCCGGGGACTAGCGGGATGGGAGAGACCCAGTACTTC
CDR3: CASSPGTSGMGETQYF

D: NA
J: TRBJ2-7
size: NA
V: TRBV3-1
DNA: TGTGCCAGCAGCCAAGACTACGGACCCTACGAGCAGTACTTC
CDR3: CASSQDYGPYEQYF

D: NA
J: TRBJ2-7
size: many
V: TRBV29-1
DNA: TGCAGCGTAACCACAGGGACCTACGAGCAGTACTTC
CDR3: CSVTTGTYEQYF

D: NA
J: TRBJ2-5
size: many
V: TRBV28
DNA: TGTGCCAGCACGCTACTTCTCCAAGAGACCCAGTACTTC
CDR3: CASTLLLQETQYF

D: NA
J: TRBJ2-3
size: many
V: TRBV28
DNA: TGTGCCAGCAGTTTGGACAGGGGAGCGGGAGTAACAGATACGCAGTATTTT
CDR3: CASSLDRGAGVTDTQYF

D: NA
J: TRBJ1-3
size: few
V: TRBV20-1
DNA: TGCAGTGCTAGCCCTACGGCGGGTCAGGAAAACTCTGGAAACACCATATATTTT
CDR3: CSASPTAGQENSGNTIYF

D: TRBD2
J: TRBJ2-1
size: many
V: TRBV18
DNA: TGTGCCAGCTCACCACCAGCGGGAGGGCCTCGCTACAATGAGCAGTTCTTC
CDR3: CASSPPAGGPRYNEQFF

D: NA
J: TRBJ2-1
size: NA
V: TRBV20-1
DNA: TGCAGTGCTAGAGAATTGTTTTCCTACGAGCAGTTCTTC
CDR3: CSARELFSYEQFF

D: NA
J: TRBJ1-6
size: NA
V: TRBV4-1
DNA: TGCGCCAGCAGCCAAGATGGTGGGGGCGCTTGGTCACCCCTCCACTTT
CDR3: CASSQDGGGAWSPLHF